The 23 T cell receptor beta chains in this list originate from one sample, sequenced in a study of blood T cell repertoires in COVID-19. The table came from immunoSEQ multiplex PCR; TCRdb's copy has only in-frame clones and leaves some out. The repertoire holds 84,000 or so clones, almost 85% seen once, with more than 1% in the top ten. Material for sequencing was peripheral blood. All receptors derive from a woman aged 80 or over with acute or convalescent COVID-19.

The chain has TRBV15 and TRBJ1-2; D perhaps matches TRBD1 (6 bases). CDR1 LNHNV and CDR2 YYDKDF come from the germline V gene (reference sequence). This CDR3 is built from 13 residues. Trimming left V 4 bases short and J 4 bases short, with 10 bases between. The CDR3 is CATSNWTAYGYTF. The CDR3 DNA sequence: TGTGCCACCAGCAATTGGACAGCCTATGGCTACACCTTC.

The chain carries TRBV4-1 and TRBJ2-1, with D perhaps TRBD1 (6 bases). The CDR3 runs 16 residues. Trimming took off 4 bases at V and 4 bases at J, with 17 bases between the two ends. The germline gives CDR1 MGHRA, CDR2 YSYEKL. The CDR3 here is CASSLETGSPYNEQFF. The CDR3 coding sequence is TGCGCCAGCAGCCTTGAAACAGGGTCGCCTTACAATGAGCAGTTCTTC.

This clone occurred once. The chain recombines TRBV4-1 with TRBJ2-1, with 9 nucleotides matching TRBD2. This CDR3 comprises 17 residues. Germline trimming cut 1 base from V and 2 bases from J; bases unmatched to any gene: 6. The V gene's germline CDR1 is MGHRA and CDR2 YSYEKL. This chain's CDR3 is CASSQALAGLPYNEQFF. As DNA, the CDR3 is TGCGCCAGCAGCCAAGCCCTAGCGGGACTCCCCTACAATGAGCAGTTCTTC.

The V call is TRBV7-5, the J call TRBJ1-2; the tabulated D call, TRBD1, remains unverified against the DNA. TRBV7-5 is annotated as a pseudogene. This CDR3 has 16 residues. CDR3: CARSSQDRGRHYGYTF. Here the CDR3 DNA reads TGTGCCAGAAGCTCCCAGGACAGGGGGCGGCACTATGGCTACACCTTC.

The chain joins TRBV7-9 to TRBJ1-6; D gene unclear. The CDR3 covers 15 residues. CDR1 and CDR2 (germline): SEHNR, FQNEAQ (reference sequence). Trimming left V 1 base short and J 3 bases short, with 7 bases between. DNA for the CDR3: TGTGCCAGCAGCTTAGGCCCCAGCTATAATTCACCCCTCCACTTT. It yields the protein CASSLGPSYNSPLHF. Combining the CDR3 with reference TRBV7-9 and TRBJ1-6 gives the whole variable domain DTGVSQNPRHKITKRGQNVTFRCDPISEHNRLYWYRQTLGQGPEFLTYFQNEAQLEKSRLLSDRFSAERPKGSFSTLEIQRTEQGDSAMYLCASSLGPSYNSPLHFGNGTRLTVT.

The rearrangement uses TRBV9 and TRBJ2-7; no clear D. Deletions cut 4 bases from V and 2 bases from J, with 13 bases between. CDR3 size: 14 residues. Germline V CDR1 and CDR2: SGDLS, YYNGEE. The CDR3 sequence is CASSSGGSPYEQYF. The DNA for the CDR3 is TGTGCCAGCAGCTCAGGTGGGTCCCCCTACGAGCAGTACTTC.

The chain combines TRBV6-6 with TRBJ2-5, with D unclear. CDR1 is MNHNY and CDR2 is SVGAGI in the germline V gene (reference sequence). The CDR3 covers 13 residues. Trimming pared 5 bases from V and 2 bases from J, leaving 9 bases between. The DNA for the CDR3 is TGTGCCAGCAGTGTCTCTTTGCAAGAGACCCAGTACTTC. It codes for CASSVSLQETQYF.

This sequence joins TRBV5-4 and TRBJ1-4; 11 nucleotides line up with TRBD1. V shed 3 bases, J shed 8 bases, and the junction held 6 bases outside the gene matches. CDR3 length: 15 amino acids. Germline-derived CDR1 and CDR2 are SGHNT and YYREEE (reference sequence). The CDR3 is CASSSPGTGGEKLFF. The DNA for the CDR3 is TGTGCCAGCAGCTCCCCCGGGACAGGGGGGGAAAAACTGTTTTTT.

The chain carries TRBV6-5 and TRBJ2-3; TRBD1 agrees at 7 bases. After removal of 5 bases from V and 6 bases from J, the junction contained 2 bases not matched to a gene. The CDR3 has 12 amino acids. Germline-derived CDR1 and CDR2 are MNHEY and SVGAGI. CDR3: CASSTGADTQYF. In DNA, the CDR3 is TGTGCCAGCAGTACAGGGGCGGATACGCAGTATTTT.

The rearrangement uses TRBV10-1 and TRBJ1-5; no firm D call. V was clipped by 6 bases and J by 2 bases, with 5 bases between them. Germline V CDR1 and CDR2: WNHNN, SYGVQD (reference sequence). The CDR3 has 12 residues. Written as DNA, the CDR3 is TGCGCCAGCAGCAGCGGCAATCAGCCCCAGCATTTT. This encodes CASSSGNQPQHF.

The chain couples TRBV28 to TRBJ2-1; the match to TRBD2 covers 9 bases. This CDR3 is 14 amino acids long. The germline V gene encodes CDR1 MDHEN and CDR2 SYDVKM. After removal of 7 bases from V and 6 bases from J, the junction contained 7 bases not matched to a gene. The DNA for the CDR3 is TGTGCCAGCACCCCTAGCGGGAATGGCAATGAGCAGTTCTTC. It translates to CASTPSGNGNEQFF.

The chain recombines TRBV28 with TRBJ1-5, with D hard to call. From germline, CDR1 is MDHEN and CDR2 SYDVKM. This CDR3 has 14 residues. V dropped 8 bases and J dropped 3 bases, with 14 bases sitting between them. In nucleotides, the CDR3 is TGTGCCAGCGGCTGGAACGGGGACAATCAGCCCCAGCATTTT. Its protein product is CASGWNGDNQPQHF.

V usage is TRBV11-2 and J usage is TRBJ1-1; D ambiguous. This CDR3 is built from 14 residues. The germline V gene encodes CDR1 SGHAT and CDR2 FQNNGV. V was trimmed by 5 bases and J by 4 bases, leaving 14 bases between them. CDR3 residues: CASSTLGVRTEAFF. The DNA of the CDR3 is TGTGCCAGCAGCACGCTCGGGGTTCGCACTGAAGCTTTCTTT.

The rearrangement joins TRBV2 to TRBJ2-5; no firm D call. CDR1 and CDR2 (germline): SNHLY, FYNNEI. V lost 5 bases and J 2 bases, leaving 12 bases between the germline ends. CDR3 length: 14 residues. The CDR3 sequence: CASSRLTSQETQYF. CDR3 nucleotides: TGTGCCAGCAGTCGCTTGACAAGTCAAGAGACCCAGTACTTC. The full variable domain, rest sourced from reference TRBV2 and TRBJ2-5, is EPEVTQTPSHQVTQMGQEVILRCVPISNHLYFYWYRQILGQKVEFLVSFYNNEISEKSEIFDDQFSVERPDGSNFTLKIRSTKLEDSAMYFCASSRLTSQETQYFGPGTRLLVL.

The V gene is TRBV5-1, the J gene TRBJ2-1, with 10 positions matching TRBD1. The germline V gene has CDR1 SGHRS and CDR2 YFSETQ. The CDR3 is 14 residues long. The ends lost 0 bases at V and 7 bases at J; junction bases unmatched: 1. CDR3 residues: CASSLGQGANEQFF. DNA of the CDR3: TGCGCCAGCAGCTTGGGACAGGGGGCTAATGAGCAGTTCTTC.

The V call is TRBV20-1, the J call TRBJ2-1; 9 bases match TRBD2. In germline, CDR1 is DFQATT, CDR2 SNEGSKA (reference sequence). This CDR3 spans 18 amino acids. V gave up 3 bases and J gave up 1 base; unmatched junction bases: 13. The CDR3 coding sequence is TGCAGTGCTAGTTCCTCCCGACTGCTAGCGGGGTCCTACAATGAGCAGTTCTTC. This gives the protein CSASSSRLLAGSYNEQFF.

The chain links TRBV19 to TRBJ1-2; 12 nucleotides align to TRBD1. The germline V gene encodes CDR1 LNHDA and CDR2 SQIVND (reference sequence). The CDR3 has 13 amino acids. The J segment lost 9 bases and the V segment lost 6 bases, leaving 5 bases of the junction unmatched. CDR3 protein: CASRGQGARRYTF. CDR3 DNA: TGTGCCAGTAGGGGACAGGGGGCACGTCGCTACACCTTC.

The V gene is TRBV2, the J gene TRBJ2-7, with 8 bases identical to TRBD2. Trimming took 9 bases from V and 6 from J; bases not matched to a gene: 10. Germline-derived CDR1 and CDR2 are SNHLY and FYNNEI. The CDR3 has 13 residues. The CDR3 sequence is CARGDSGGLEQYF. The CDR3 DNA is TGTGCCAGGGGTGATTCGGGGGGGCTCGAGCAGTACTTC.

The V call is TRBV6-6, the J call TRBJ1-5, with 7 bases aligning to TRBD1. The CDR3 runs to 15 residues. V shed 4 bases, J shed 4 bases, and the junction held 7 bases outside the gene matches. Germline V gene data show CDR1 as MNHNY and CDR2 as SVGAGI (reference sequence). The CDR3 sequence: CASSSIRDSNQPQHF. In DNA, the CDR3 is TGTGCCAGCAGTTCGATTAGGGACAGTAATCAGCCCCAGCATTTT.

The chain carries TRBV24-1 and TRBJ2-3, with TRBD2 identical over 11 bases. The CDR3 is 18 amino acids. Germline CDR1 KGHDR, CDR2 SFDVKD. Trimming cost V 3 bases and J 3 bases; bases outside gene matches: 10. The CDR3, as DNA: TGTGCCACCAGTGATCCGGGGACTAGCGGTACTATAACAGATACGCAGTATTTT. It yields the protein CATSDPGTSGTITDTQYF.

This clone was observed a few times. The rearrangement joins TRBV6-6 to TRBJ2-1; 7 bases align to TRBD1. The CDR3 sequence is 16 residues long. J lost 8 bases, V lost 6 bases, and 16 bases had no gene match. Germline V gene lookup returns CDR1 MNHNY and CDR2 SVGAGI (reference sequence). CDR3 coding DNA: TGTGCCAGCAGCCGGACCGGGACAGCGGTACACTATGAGCAGTTCTTC. Translating gives CASSRTGTAVHYEQFF.

The chain combines TRBV10-2 with TRBJ1-4; TRBD1 is a possible D gene (6 bases). Germline CDR1 is WSHSY and CDR2 is SAAADI. The CDR3 contains 13 residues. Trimming removed 8 bases at V and 7 bases at J, with 14 bases between. CDR3: CASQGQAGEKLFF. CDR3 DNA sequence: TGCGCCAGCCAGGGGCAGGCGGGTGAAAAACTGTTTTTT.

The chain couples TRBV19 to TRBJ2-1, with 7 bases matching TRBD2. The CDR3 contains 15 residues. After removal of 5 bases from V and 3 bases from J, the junction contained 7 bases not matched to a gene. Germline-derived CDR1 and CDR2 are LNHDA and SQIVND (reference sequence). The CDR3 sequence is CASSRAGEFYNEQFF. In DNA, the CDR3 is TGTGCCAGTAGTCGCGCGGGAGAGTTCTACAATGAGCAGTTCTTC. The full variable domain, with the rest looked up from reference TRBV19 and TRBJ2-1, is DGGITQSPKYLFRKEGQNVTLSCEQNLNHDAMYWYRQDPGQGLRLIYYSQIVNDFQKGDIAEGYSVSREKKESFPLTVTSAQKNPTAFYLCASSRAGEFYNEQFFGPGTRLTVL.